Following are 8 T cell receptor beta chains from one sample sequenced in a study of T cells in Graves' hyperthyroidism and ophthalmopathy. There were TCR beta CDR3 regions amplified from RNA transcripts. With the HTBI primer set, the TCR CDR3 went through a first round of RT-PCR. TCRdb recomputed calls from the multiplex PCR reads with MiXCR, one row per CDR3 protein. The data hold more than 500,000 distinct CDR3 sequences, with 16% observed a single time. Specimen: blood. Source of these receptors: a woman aged 25 to 39 with Graves' hyperthyroidism.

This clonotype occurred a few times. The rearrangement uses TRBV5-1 and TRBJ2-7; 8 nucleotides agree with TRBD2. CDR3 length: 14 amino acids. Germline CDR1 and CDR2: SGHRS and YFSETQ. V trimming: 0 bases; J trimming: 6 bases; junction bases outside the gene matches: 5. DNA for the CDR3: TGCGCCAGCAGCTTGGCCGGACTAGCTCCCGAGCAGTACTTC. Its protein is CASSLAGLAPEQYF.

This clonotype was seen a handful of times. The V call is TRBV4-1, the J call TRBJ2-7; D is unresolved. CDR1 is MGHRA and CDR2 is YSYEKL in the germline V gene. CDR3 length equals 13 residues. The V gene lost 1 base and the J gene lost 2 bases, with 6 bases spanning the gap. The CDR3 nucleotides are TGCGCCAGCAGCCAAGGCCGTACCTACGAGCAGTACTTC. Translation gives CASSQGRTYEQYF.

This clonotype was counted between two and nine times. The chain has TRBV6-1 and TRBJ2-5, with TRBD1 matching over 9 bases. CDR1 and CDR2 (germline): MNHNS, SASEGT. With 6 bases clipped from V and 3 bases from J, the junction kept 14 bases outside the gene matches. The CDR3 is 17 amino acids. The CDR3 sequence is CASRRGVPGQGKETQYF. CDR3 sequence (DNA): TGTGCCAGCAGACGGGGGGTACCGGGACAGGGAAAAGAGACCCAGTACTTC.

This clonotype was seen a handful of times. The chain is built from TRBV5-5 and TRBJ1-2; 8 bases align to TRBD1. CDR3 length equals 13 residues. Looked up from germline, CDR1 is SGHKS and CDR2 is YYEKEE (reference sequence). Losses at the gene ends were 4 bases for V and 7 bases for J; bases not matched to a gene: 6. The CDR3 is CASSADRELGYTF. CDR3 nucleotides: TGTGCCAGCAGCGCGGACAGGGAGCTTGGCTACACCTTC.

The genes are TRBV27 and TRBJ2-5; 7 nucleotides agree with TRBD1. The CDR3 length is 14 residues. Germline V gives CDR1 MNHEY, CDR2 SMNVEV (reference sequence). CDR3 in amino acids: CARRQGLTQETQYF. DNA of the CDR3: TGTGCACGACGACAGGGTCTTACCCAAGAGACCCAGTACTTC.

This clonotype showed up many times. The rearrangement uses TRBV11-2 and TRBJ2-7; 14 nucleotides align to TRBD2. The CDR3 is 16 residues long. V shed 5 bases, J shed 4 bases, and the junction held 7 bases outside the gene matches. The germline V gene has CDR1 SGHAT and CDR2 FQNNGV. DNA of the CDR3: TGTGCCAGCAGCCCTCCGGGACTAGCGGGAGATTACGAGCAGTACTTC. Translating gives CASSPPGLAGDYEQYF.

This clonotype was seen many times. The chain links TRBV5-6 to TRBJ1-1, with 8 positions matching TRBD1. CDR3 length equals 16 residues. Germline CDR1 SGHDT, CDR2 YYEEEE. Trimming removed 1 base from V and 1 base from J; junction bases left unmatched: 6. The CDR3 DNA sequence: TGTGCCAGCAGCTTGAGGGGGGACAGGACGAACACTGAAGCTTTCTTT. Residues: CASSLRGDRTNTEAFF.

This clonotype was recorded many times. V usage is TRBV28 and J usage is TRBJ2-7; D is undetermined. There are 15 residues in the CDR3. Trimming took 4 bases from V and 4 from J, leaving 17 bases between them. Germline V gene lookup returns CDR1 MDHEN and CDR2 SYDVKM. CDR3 coding DNA: TGTGCCAGCAGTTATTTTGCACAGCCTGGGTACGAGCAGTACTTC. Protein sequence: CASSYFAQPGYEQYF.